This entry lists 25 T cell receptor beta chains sequenced from one sample in a study of early T cells in non-severe SARS-CoV-2 infection. TCRdb reprocessed the 5' RACE reads via MiXCR and lists one record per CDR3 protein. This sample yields 29,000 or so distinct CDR3 sequences, of which 4.5% are seen a single time; around 6.3% belongs to the top ten. Sequenced sample: whole blood. The receptors were gathered from an adult who was a healthcare worker with PCR-confirmed SARS-CoV-2 infection or an uninfected control (not recorded which).

This clonotype was observed many times. V is TRBV5-4 and J is TRBJ2-6; 12 bases are a match to TRBD1. Trimming removed 4 bases from V and 4 bases from J; junction bases left unmatched: 6. The CDR3 contains 17 residues. The germline V gene encodes CDR1 SGHNT and CDR2 YYREEE (reference sequence). CDR3 in amino acids: CASSQGQGAPGANVLTF. DNA for the CDR3: TGTGCCAGCAGCCAGGGACAGGGGGCGCCCGGGGCCAACGTCCTGACTTTC.

This clonotype was seen at least ten times. Its ends do not fully match the called genes, so a read error is possible. V is TRBV20-1 and J is TRBJ1-1, with D unclear. CDR3 length equals 11 residues. Germline V gives CDR1 DFQATT, CDR2 SNEGSKA (reference sequence). Here the CDR3 reads CRGDYYTEVFF. The CDR3, as DNA: TGCAGAGGCGATTACTACACTGAAGTTTTCTTT.

This clonotype was seen at least ten times. The rearrangement uses TRBV28 and TRBJ2-6, with unresolved D. The CDR3 sequence is 12 residues long. CDR1 MDHEN and CDR2 SYDVKM come from the germline V gene. Trimming pared 8 bases from V and 0 bases from J, leaving 2 bases between. CDR3 bases: TGTGCCAGCGACTCTGGGGCCAACGTCCTGACTTTC. As protein: CASDSGANVLTF.

This clonotype occurred many times. The chain recombines TRBV18 with TRBJ1-1, with D perhaps TRBD1 (6 bases). The germline gives CDR1 KGHSH, CDR2 LQKENI. V lost 8 bases to trimming and J lost 1 base, with 14 bases between them. CDR3 length: 14 residues. CDR3: CASDAGASNTEAFF. CDR3 bases: TGTGCCAGCGACGCAGGGGCCTCGAACACTGAAGCTTTCTTT.

This clonotype was picked up many times. This chain connects TRBV18 to TRBJ1-2; a possible D gene is TRBD1 (5 bases). Germline V gives CDR1 KGHSH, CDR2 LQKENI. There are 13 residues in the CDR3. The V and J ends lost 3 bases and 7 bases respectively, with 12 bases between them. CDR3 in amino acids: CASSPTDLGGYTF. CDR3 sequence (DNA): TGTGCCAGCTCACCGACAGATCTAGGTGGCTACACCTTC. Full variable domain (remainder filled in from reference TRBV18 and TRBJ1-2): NAGVMQNPRHLVRRRGQEARLRCSPMKGHSHVYWYRQLPEEGLKFMVYLQKENIIDESGMPKERFSAEFPKEGPSILRIQQVVRGDSAAYFCASSPTDLGGYTFGSGTRLTVV.

This clonotype was recorded at least ten times. V usage is TRBV15 and J usage is TRBJ2-7; TRBD2 matches 10 bases. Germline V gives CDR1 LNHNV, CDR2 YYDKDF (reference sequence). This CDR3 has 18 residues. V shed 1 base and J 4 bases; nucleotides not matched to a gene: 13. As DNA, the CDR3 is TGTGCCACCAGCAGAGGGGTGGCTAGCGGGGGCTCGAGGTACGAGCAGTACTTC. The encoded protein is CATSRGVASGGSRYEQYF.

V is TRBV7-6 and J is TRBJ2-7; 10 bases agree with TRBD2. This CDR3 spans 15 amino acids. Germline CDR1 and CDR2: SGHVS and FNYEAQ. With 5 bases clipped from V and 2 bases from J, the junction kept 6 bases outside the gene matches. CDR3 region: CASSPSGGQTYEQYF. For the CDR3, the DNA is TGTGCCAGCAGCCCTAGCGGGGGCCAGACCTACGAGCAGTACTTC. Combining the CDR3 with reference TRBV7-6 and TRBJ2-7 gives the whole variable domain GAGVSQSPRYKVTKRGQDVALRCDPISGHVSLYWYRQALGQGPEFLTYFNYEAQQDKSGLPNDRFSAERPEGSISTLTIQRTEQRDSAMYRCASSPSGGQTYEQYFGPGTRLTVT.

This clonotype was seen repeatedly, ten times or more. This chain uses TRBV10-2 with TRBJ1-2, with 9 bases matching TRBD1. V was pared by 5 bases and J by 0 bases, with 10 bases of the junction left unmatched. The CDR3 sequence is 17 residues long. Germline lookup yields CDR1 WSHSY and CDR2 SAAADI. The CDR3 nucleotides are TGCGCCAGCAGTCCCGGACAGGGGCTTATTACTAACTATGGCTACACCTTC. It is translated as CASSPGQGLITNYGYTF.

This clonotype appeared many times. The rearrangement uses TRBV7-9 and TRBJ2-2; 12 bases match TRBD2. Germline V gene sequence: CDR1 SEHNR, CDR2 FQNEAQ (reference sequence). This CDR3 spans 21 amino acids. Trimming took 6 bases from V and 3 from J; bases not matched to a gene: 20. The CDR3 region has the DNA TGTGCCAGCAGTAAACCCCAGGCTAGACTAGCGGGGGTCCCCGACACCGGGGAGCTGTTTTTT. This gives the protein CASSKPQARLAGVPDTGELFF.

This clonotype was counted between two and nine times. CDR3 DNA sequence: TGCAGCGCGGGACAGAACTACGAGCAGTACTTC. Residues: CSAGQNYEQYF. The gene calls are TRBV29-1 and TRBJ2-7; 7 positions match TRBD1. The CDR3 runs to 11 residues. V gave up 7 bases and J gave up 3 bases; unmatched junction bases: 3. Germline values: CDR1 SQVTM, CDR2 ANQGSEA.

The chain links TRBV4-1 to TRBJ2-2, with no clear D. The CDR3 covers 13 residues. Germline V CDR1 and CDR2: MGHRA, YSYEKL. Trimming took off 2 bases at V and 5 bases at J, with 6 bases between the two ends. CDR3 loop: CASSQSRTGELFF. The DNA of the CDR3 is TGCGCCAGCAGCCAATCCAGAACCGGGGAGCTGTTTTTT.

The table lists this clonotype with many counts. The rearrangement uses TRBV3-1 and TRBJ2-7; 7 bases map to TRBD2. In germline, CDR1 is LGHDT, CDR2 YNNKEL (reference sequence). With 0 bases clipped from V and 3 bases from J, the junction kept 5 bases outside the gene matches. The length of the CDR3 is 15 residues. The CDR3 reads CASSQERTSIYEQYF. The CDR3 DNA sequence: TGTGCCAGCAGCCAAGAAAGGACTAGTATCTACGAGCAGTACTTC.

This clonotype was picked up many times. The gene calls are TRBV5-4 and TRBJ2-5; tentatively, D is TRBD2 (7 bases). From germline, CDR1 is SGHNT and CDR2 YYREEE (reference sequence). CDR3 size: 15 residues. Deletions cut 5 bases from V and 5 bases from J, with 19 bases between. CDR3 nucleotide sequence: TGTGCCAGCAGTTATACAGGGAGGGCGTTGGAGACCCAGTACTTC. Its protein is CASSYTGRALETQYF. Filled out from reference TRBV5-4 and TRBJ2-5, the complete variable domain reads ETGVTQSPTHLIKTRGQQVTLRCSSQSGHNTVSWYQQALGQGPQFIFQYYREEENGRGNFPPRFSGLQFPNYSSELNVNALELDDSALYLCASSYTGRALETQYFGPGTRLLVL.

V usage is TRBV4-3 and J usage is TRBJ2-1; D gene ambiguous. V was shortened by 0 bases and J by 3 bases, with 9 bases between the two germline ends. Germline V gene data show CDR1 as LGHNA and CDR2 as YSLEER. The CDR3 runs to 15 residues. CDR3 in amino acids: CASSQDRWSYNEQFF. As DNA, the CDR3 is TGCGCCAGCAGCCAAGATCGGTGGAGCTACAATGAGCAGTTCTTC.

This clonotype was counted at least ten times. The chain combines TRBV5-6 with TRBJ2-1, with 7 bases identical to TRBD2. There are 17 residues in the CDR3. CDR1 is SGHDT, CDR2 YYEEEE, per germline. With 2 bases clipped from V and 5 bases from J, the junction kept 13 bases outside the gene matches. The CDR3 here is CASSFAPRASGHNEQFF. The CDR3, as DNA: TGTGCCAGCAGCTTTGCTCCTAGGGCTAGCGGTCACAATGAGCAGTTCTTC.

The V call is TRBV12-3 or TRBV12-4, the J call TRBJ1-1; 7 bases align to TRBD1. The length of the CDR3 is 15 residues. The trim removed 6 bases at V and 0 bases at J, leaving 7 bases unmatched. The CDR3 region is CASRRTGTLNTEAFF. DNA of the CDR3: TGTGCCAGCAGGAGGACAGGCACCCTGAACACTGAAGCTTTCTTT.

In this sample, this clonotype turned up many times. V usage is TRBV29-1 and J usage is TRBJ2-4; TRBD1 matches at 9 bases. There are 15 residues in the CDR3. The germline gives CDR1 SQVTM, CDR2 ANQGSEA. J gave up 3 bases and V 6 bases, and 9 bases lay outside the gene matches. The CDR3 region is CSVLGQGGGKNIQYF. The CDR3 nucleotides are TGCAGCGTGCTGGGACAGGGAGGGGGCAAAAACATTCAGTACTTC.

This clonotype was counted many times. The rearrangement uses TRBV30 and TRBJ2-1; D not certain. CDR1 is GTSNPN, CDR2 SVGIG, per germline (reference sequence). CDR3 length: 14 residues. The V end lost 4 bases, the J end lost 0 bases, and 10 bases lay between the germline ends. The CDR3 nucleotides read TGTGCCTGGACCCGTGAGAGCTCCTACAATGAGCAGTTCTTC. It yields the protein CAWTRESSYNEQFF.

V and J are TRBV3-1 and TRBJ1-1, with D unclear. The germline V gene has CDR1 LGHDT and CDR2 YNNKEL (reference sequence). With 1 base removed from V and 4 bases from J, the gap between germline ends came to 13 bases. The CDR3 totals 15 residues. DNA of the CDR3: TGTGCCAGCAGCCAAGTCGGGGTTTATCGCACTGAAGCTTTCTTT. Protein product: CASSQVGVYRTEAFF.

This clonotype counts as medium-sized. V usage is TRBV6-4 and J usage is TRBJ2-3; 12 bases match TRBD2. The CDR3 contains 15 residues. Germline-derived CDR1 and CDR2 are MRHNA and SNTAGT. The V segment lost 7 bases and the J segment 4 bases; nucleotides outside the gene matches: 6. The CDR3 sequence: CASTPTSGGSDTQYF. The DNA for the CDR3 is TGTGCCAGCACTCCGACTAGCGGGGGTTCAGATACGCAGTATTTT.

In this sample, this clonotype turned up many times. The chain is built from TRBV7-9 and TRBJ2-2; perhaps TRBD2 as D (5 bases). The CDR3 runs to 14 residues. Germline CDR1 is SEHNR and CDR2 is FQNEAQ (reference sequence). Deletions cut 4 bases from V and 5 bases from J, with 11 bases between. This CDR3 is CASSSIGGTGELFF. The CDR3 DNA is TGTGCCAGCAGCTCTATAGGAGGAACCGGGGAGCTGTTTTTT.

This clonotype has ten or more counts. The chain employs TRBV18 and TRBJ1-1; no clear D gene. V gave up 4 bases and J gave up 0 bases, with 9 bases separating them. From germline, CDR1 is KGHSH and CDR2 LQKENI. The CDR3 is 14 amino acids. CDR3 protein: CASSLKALNTEAFF. The DNA for the CDR3 is TGTGCCAGCTCACTAAAGGCTTTGAACACTGAAGCTTTCTTT. Variable domain in full (rest from reference TRBV18 and TRBJ1-1): NAGVMQNPRHLVRRRGQEARLRCSPMKGHSHVYWYRQLPEEGLKFMVYLQKENIIDESGMPKERFSAEFPKEGPSILRIQQVVRGDSAAYFCASSLKALNTEAFFGQGTRLTVV.

The chain uses TRBV6-4 and TRBJ2-1; TRBD1 or TRBD2 may be the D gene (6 bases each). CDR1 is MRHNA and CDR2 is SNTAGT in the germline V gene. Trimming shortened V by 0 bases and J by 7 bases, and 10 bases separated the two germline ends. This CDR3 spans 14 amino acids. The CDR3 sequence: CASSDSEGGNEQFF. The DNA for the CDR3 is TGTGCCAGCAGTGACTCGGAGGGGGGTAATGAGCAGTTCTTC.

The table lists this clonotype with many counts. The chain joins TRBV7-2 to TRBJ2-7, with TRBD2 as a possible D gene (5 bases). Trimming removed 4 bases from V and 6 bases from J, with 13 bases in between. Germline values: CDR1 SGHTA, CDR2 FQGNSA. The CDR3 loop spans 13 amino acids. The CDR3 spells CASSSDWGREQYF. The CDR3 bases are TGTGCCAGCAGCTCGGACTGGGGTCGCGAGCAGTACTTC.

This clonotype was observed at least ten times. The V call is TRBV7-2, the J call TRBJ2-1; D remains ambiguous. This CDR3 is 11 amino acids long. Germline CDR1 SGHTA, CDR2 FQGNSA. The V gene lost 3 bases and the J gene lost 9 bases, with 6 bases spanning the gap. The CDR3 DNA reads as TGTGCCAGCAGCTTGAAGGTTGAGCAGTTCTTC. It encodes CASSLKVEQFF.